This T cell receptor (beta chain) was recorded in a study of blood T cell repertoires in COVID-19. In the study's own analysis: Cell counts per sample came from amplifying reference gene primers. The assay was immunoSEQ multiplex PCR, and TCRdb's table has in-frame clones only and misses some. Clone size and V and J calls were adopted from that table, with D and trimming inferred from the DNA. The sample lists around 56,000 clones, 80% to 90% seen once, with around a fifth in the top ten. Sequencing was carried out using peripheral blood. The source of this sequence is a human donor in a cohort sampled during active COVID-19.

The chain's CDR3 is CASSLRQGQEEKLFF. Here the CDR3 DNA reads TGCGCCAGCAGCTTAAGACAGGGCCAGGAAGAAAAACTGTTTTTT. This chain joins TRBV5-1 and TRBJ1-4; 7 nucleotides align to TRBD1. Losses at the gene ends were 2 bases for V and 8 bases for J; bases not matched to a gene: 9. This CDR3 contains 15 residues. CDR1 and CDR2 from the germline V gene are SGHRS and YFSETQ. The full variable domain, rest sourced from reference TRBV5-1 and TRBJ1-4, is KAGVTQTPRYLIKTRGQQVTLSCSPISGHRSVSWYQQTPGQGLQFLFEYFSETQRNKGNFPGRFSGRQFSNSRSEMNVSTLELGDSALYLCASSLRQGQEEKLFFGSGTQLSVL.